The 31 T cell receptor beta chains listed next were all sequenced from one sample in a study of blood T cell repertoires in COVID-19. This table comes from immunoSEQ multiplex PCR, and its TCRdb copy is limited to in-frame clones, with some not included. Of roughly 210,000 clones listed, around nine tenths are singletons. The sequencing sample was made of PBMCs or T cells enriched from blood (not recorded which). Receptors were obtained from a man aged 30 to 39 in a cohort exposed to, infected with or recovered from COVID-19 (not recorded which).

The count of this clone is one. The V and J genes are TRBV6-2 or TRBV6-3 and TRBJ2-1, with 8 bases matching TRBD2. The ends lost 2 bases at V and 10 bases at J; junction bases unmatched: 7. CDR1 and CDR2 (germline): MNHEY, SVGEGT. The CDR3 is made up of 14 amino acids. The CDR3 sequence: CASSYQGLASEQFF. CDR3 DNA: TGTGCCAGCAGTTACCAAGGACTAGCCTCCGAGCAGTTCTTC.

Concerning this clone: At the DNA level, this CDR3 is encoded by other sequences in the same sample as well. The rearrangement uses TRBV6-4 and TRBJ2-2; 10 bases are shared with TRBD2. The CDR3 is 14 amino acids. CDR1 is MRHNA, CDR2 SNTAGT, per germline. The J segment lost 6 bases and the V segment lost 2 bases, leaving 0 bases of the junction unmatched. The CDR3 coding sequence is TGTGCCAGCAGTGACCTAGCGGGAGCCGGGGAGCTGTTTTTT. The encoded protein is CASSDLAGAGELFF.

The gene calls are TRBV7-9 and TRBJ1-2; D may be TRBD1 (6 bases). The V end was cut by 3 bases, the J end by 4 bases, with 12 bases between. Germline values: CDR1 SEHNR, CDR2 FQNEAQ (reference sequence). The CDR3 totals 14 residues. CDR3: CASSLGTGPYGYTF. CDR3 coding DNA: TGTGCCAGCAGCTTGGGTACAGGGCCCTATGGCTACACCTTC.

V and J are TRBV5-1 and TRBJ2-2, with 7 bases matching TRBD2. This CDR3 comprises 15 residues. With 3 bases clipped from V and 1 base from J, the junction kept 3 bases outside the gene matches. CDR1 is SGHRS, CDR2 YFSETQ, per germline. The CDR3 nucleotides read TGCGCCAGCAGCTCCTCGGGGGGGAACACCGGGGAGCTGTTTTTT. This translates into CASSSSGGNTGELFF.

The gene calls are TRBV21-1 and TRBJ2-7; TRBD2, the table's D call, was not compared with the DNA. TRBV21-1 is a pseudogene. This CDR3 is 14 amino acids long. CDR3 in amino acids: CASTHRHGEDEQYF. The CDR3 DNA sequence: TGTGCCAGCACCCACAGGCACGGGGAGGACGAGCAGTACTTC.

The chain is built from TRBV6-4 and TRBJ2-3; TRBD2 might be the D (6 bases). The CDR3 runs 16 residues. Trimming left V 4 bases short and J 0 bases short, with 14 bases between. Germline-derived CDR1 and CDR2 are MRHNA and SNTAGT. The CDR3 DNA reads TGTGCCAGCAGTGGGGATAGCGGAACTAGCACAGATACGCAGTATTTT. Encoded protein: CASSGDSGTSTDTQYF.

The rearrangement joins TRBV28 to TRBJ1-5, with TRBD1 identical over 7 bases. Germline trimming cut 4 bases from V and 6 bases from J; bases unmatched to any gene: 6. CDR1 MDHEN and CDR2 SYDVKM come from the germline V gene. The CDR3 is 14 amino acids. CDR3 residues: CASSYQGVGQPQHF. DNA for the CDR3: TGTGCCAGCAGTTATCAGGGGGTCGGTCAGCCCCAGCATTTT.

There are a few counts of this clone. The gene calls are TRBV15 and TRBJ2-7; TRBD2 aligns across 8 bases. Germline V lookup: CDR1 LNHNV, CDR2 YYDKDF (reference sequence). V lost 5 bases and J lost 4; bases outside the gene matches: 19. This CDR3 region has 18 residues. The CDR3, as DNA: TGTGCCACCAGCGCAGAGATACGGTTATCTAGCGGGCAATACGAGCAGTACTTC. This gives the protein CATSAEIRLSSGQYEQYF.

The CDR3 DNA reads as TGTGCCAGCAGCTTAGAAGACAGGGGTCTGAGCGAGCAGTACTTC. This sequence encodes CASSLEDRGLSEQYF. The chain employs TRBV7-6 and TRBJ2-7; 8 bases align to TRBD1. Germline CDR1 SGHVS, CDR2 FNYEAQ. The CDR3 loop spans 15 amino acids. Unmatched junction bases numbered 8, after V lost 1 base and J lost 6 bases.

The CDR3 nucleotides are TGTGCCAGCACCCTGGGACAGGGGGCCAGTCAGCCCCAGCATTTT. It yields the protein CASTLGQGASQPQHF. This rearrangement joins TRBV28 to TRBJ1-5, with TRBD1 matching 12 bases. Germline lookup yields CDR1 MDHEN and CDR2 SYDVKM. The CDR3 extends over 15 amino acids. The J segment lost 6 bases and the V segment lost 7 bases, leaving 7 bases of the junction unmatched.

The V gene is TRBV29-1, the J gene TRBJ2-5, with 7 bases matching TRBD2. V shed 0 bases, J shed 2 bases, and the junction held 27 bases outside the gene matches. CDR1 and CDR2 (germline): SQVTM, ANQGSEA. The CDR3 is 22 amino acids. The CDR3 sequence: CSVEDPWARAGDRRRGQETQYF. The CDR3 DNA reads as TGCAGCGTTGAAGATCCCTGGGCCCGGGCGGGAGACCGTCGGAGGGGTCAAGAGACCCAGTACTTC.

The chain combines TRBV12-3 or TRBV12-4 with TRBJ2-3; TRBD2 matches at 10 bases. There are 13 residues in the CDR3. The trim removed 8 bases at V and 4 bases at J, leaving 3 bases unmatched. CDR3 nucleotide sequence: TGTGCCAGCGAGCGGGAGGGGTCAGATACGCAGTATTTT. Translated: CASEREGSDTQYF.

This clone was seen just once. V is TRBV29-1 and J is TRBJ2-1; D is perhaps TRBD2 (6 bases). V was clipped by 3 bases and J by 6 bases, with 18 bases between them. CDR1 SQVTM and CDR2 ANQGSEA come from the germline V gene. CDR3 size: 15 residues. CDR3 sequence (DNA): TGCAGCGTTGACATCGGGGCTAGCGCGACCAATGAGCAGTTCTTC. This codes for CSVDIGASATNEQFF.

This clone was seen once. The chain employs TRBV11-3 and TRBJ2-1, with 10 bases matching TRBD2. The CDR3 spans 15 residues. J lost 7 bases, V lost 5 bases, and 8 bases had no gene match. Germline V gives CDR1 SGHNT, CDR2 YENEEA. The CDR3 bases are TGTGCCAGCAGCAGAACCAGCGGGAGGGGGAATGAGCAGTTCTTC. Amino acids: CASSRTSGRGNEQFF.

This chain joins TRBV9 and TRBJ2-1; 7 bases agree with TRBD2. The CDR3 covers 16 residues. The V and J ends lost 1 base and 6 bases, in that order; junction bases with no gene match: 10. From germline, CDR1 is SGDLS and CDR2 YYNGEE. The CDR3 DNA reads TGTGCCAGCAGCGTATTGACGGGAGGTGGAAGCAATGAGCAGTTCTTC. Amino acid sequence: CASSVLTGGGSNEQFF.

The CDR3 region has the DNA TGCAGCGTTGAACCAGGGTTAGGAACTGAAGCTTTCTTT. This translates into CSVEPGLGTEAFF. The rearrangement joins TRBV29-1 to TRBJ1-1; maybe TRBD1 (5 bases). Germline values: CDR1 SQVTM, CDR2 ANQGSEA. The ends were cut back, 2 bases at V and 5 bases at J, with 12 bases in the middle. CDR3 length equals 13 residues. Full variable domain (remainder filled in from reference TRBV29-1 and TRBJ1-1): SAVISQKPSRDICQRGTSLTIQCQVDSQVTMMFWYRQQPGQSLTLIATANQGSEATYESGFVIDKFPISRPNLTFSTLTVSNMSPEDSSIYLCSVEPGLGTEAFFGQGTRLTVV.

The rearrangement links TRBV9 to TRBJ1-3, with a possible D match to TRBD1 (6 bases). Per the germline V gene, CDR1 is SGDLS and CDR2 is YYNGEE. CDR3 size: 15 residues. Trimming cost V 4 bases and J 0 bases, with 11 bases left between them. The CDR3 DNA reads as TGTGCCAGCAGCCCTTTGGACAGCTCTGGAAACACCATATATTTT. Protein product: CASSPLDSSGNTIYF.

The V call is TRBV28, the J call TRBJ2-7; 8 bases are a match to TRBD1. This CDR3 contains 13 residues. Germline V gene data show CDR1 as MDHEN and CDR2 as SYDVKM. The V and J ends lost 8 bases and 4 bases, in that order; junction bases with no gene match: 7. CDR3 loop: CASHGQGWYEQYF. As DNA, the CDR3 is TGTGCCAGCCATGGACAGGGTTGGTACGAGCAGTACTTC.

This clone was counted a few times. The genes are TRBV4-3 and TRBJ2-1; perhaps TRBD2 as D (6 bases). Germline CDR1 is LGHNA and CDR2 is YSLEER. CDR3 length equals 17 residues. V shed 1 base and J shed 0 bases, with 13 bases lying between them. The CDR3 nucleotides are TGCGCCAGCAGCCAAGTTGGGACTGGTTCCTCCTACAATGAGCAGTTCTTC. Its translation: CASSQVGTGSSYNEQFF.

This chain connects TRBV5-5 to TRBJ2-7; 8 bases are shared with TRBD2. In germline, CDR1 is SGHKS, CDR2 YYEKEE (reference sequence). This CDR3 region has 11 residues. With 6 bases clipped from V and 6 bases from J, the junction kept 2 bases outside the gene matches. CDR3 nucleotides: TGTGCCAGCACGGGGGGGGGCGAGCAGTACTTC. Translation: CASTGGGEQYF. Complete variable domain (other parts from reference TRBV5-5 and TRBJ2-7): DAGVTQSPTHLIKTRGQQVTLRCSPISGHKSVSWYQQVLGQGPQFIFQYYEKEERGRGNFPDRFSARQFPNYSSELNVNALLLGDSALYLCASTGGGEQYFGPGTRLTVT.

This chain links TRBV5-1 with TRBJ2-7, with 13 bases aligning to TRBD2. Germline-derived CDR1 and CDR2 are SGHRS and YFSETQ. This CDR3 region has 14 residues. V lost 7 bases, J lost 5 bases, and 6 bases stayed unmatched. DNA for the CDR3: TGCGCCAGCGGAACCGGGACTAGCGGGAACGAGCAGTACTTC. This translates into CASGTGTSGNEQYF.

The rearrangement uses TRBV25-1 and TRBJ1-6; perhaps TRBD1 as D (6 bases). The CDR3 runs 13 residues. CDR1 MGHDK and CDR2 SYGVNS come from the germline V gene. Between the trimmed V and J ends, which lost 3 bases and 9 bases, there was a span of 9 bases. CDR3 in amino acids: CASSDIRGSPLHF. In nucleotides, the CDR3 is TGTGCCAGCAGTGATATCAGGGGTTCACCCCTCCACTTT.

The V and J genes are TRBV6-5 and TRBJ1-2, with a tentative D call TRBD1 (5 bases). The germline V and J ends were trimmed by 10 bases and 6 bases, with 18 bases remaining between them. Germline V lookup: CDR1 MNHEY, CDR2 SVGAGI. The CDR3 is 13 amino acids. CDR3 nucleotides: TGTGCCACCGAAACGCCTTCAGGGCATGGCTACACCTTC. Amino acid sequence: CATETPSGHGYTF.

This rearrangement joins TRBV11-3 to TRBJ1-1; TRBD1 matches at 8 bases. Germline V gives CDR1 SGHNT, CDR2 YENEEA. The CDR3 totals 14 residues. J gave up 1 base and V 5 bases, and 3 bases lay outside the gene matches. The CDR3 DNA reads TGTGCCAGCAGCAGGGGACAGGCGAACACTGAAGCTTTCTTT. Translation gives CASSRGQANTEAFF.

The gene calls are TRBV28 and TRBJ1-5; D unclear. Looked up from germline, CDR1 is MDHEN and CDR2 is SYDVKM. The CDR3 contains 17 residues. Trimming took off 6 bases at V and 2 bases at J, with 20 bases between the two ends. The CDR3 nucleotides read TGTGCCAGCAGCCGTATCCAATTGAAGGAGGGCAATCAGCCCCAGCATTTT. Residues: CASSRIQLKEGNQPQHF.

The chain uses TRBV7-8 and TRBJ1-1, with unresolved D. The ends were cut back, 4 bases at V and 1 base at J, with 13 bases in the middle. Germline V gives CDR1 SGHVS, CDR2 FQNEAQ. This CDR3 comprises 15 residues. The CDR3 DNA is TGTGCCAGCAGCTCGATACAGATGCGGAACACTGAAGCTTTCTTT. Translation: CASSSIQMRNTEAFF.

CDR3 coding DNA: TGTGCCAGCAGCAACGGACAGAATAGAAACACCATATATTTT. Its protein is CASSNGQNRNTIYF. The V and J genes are TRBV5-4 and TRBJ1-3, with a tentative D call TRBD1 (6 bases). Germline V gene data show CDR1 as SGHNT and CDR2 as YYREEE (reference sequence). The CDR3 runs 14 residues. Trimming stripped 4 bases from V and 5 bases from J, with 13 bases between.

The chain carries TRBV10-2 and TRBJ1-1; D remains ambiguous. Germline V CDR1 and CDR2: WSHSY, SAAADI. CDR3 length: 14 amino acids. Trimming pared 0 bases from V and 7 bases from J, leaving 12 bases between. This CDR3 reads CASSESGEPVEAFF. In nucleotides, the CDR3 is TGCGCCAGCAGTGAGTCTGGTGAACCAGTTGAAGCTTTCTTT.

V and J are TRBV15 and TRBJ1-2, with 7 positions matching TRBD1. V lost 3 bases to trimming and J lost 2 bases; unmatched junction nucleotides: 3. Germline-derived CDR1 and CDR2 are LNHNV and YYDKDF (reference sequence). The CDR3 is made up of 14 amino acids. CDR3: CATSRDRPNYGYTF. CDR3 DNA: TGTGCCACCAGCAGGGACAGGCCGAACTATGGCTACACCTTC.

CDR3 nucleotides: TGTGCCAGCAGCCCACCCGGGGTGAACACTGAAGCTTTCTTT. Amino acids: CASSPPGVNTEAFF. This sequence joins TRBV7-9 and TRBJ1-1; no clear D gene. The CDR3 extends over 14 amino acids. CDR1 and CDR2 from the germline V gene are SEHNR and FQNEAQ (reference sequence). With 5 bases removed from V and 0 bases from J, the gap between germline ends came to 10 bases.

Concerning this clone: The same CDR3 can be traced to other DNA sequences in this sample. The V gene is TRBV7-3, the J gene TRBJ1-2, with a tentative D call TRBD1 (5 bases). Between the trimmed V and J ends, which lost 5 bases and 4 bases, there was a span of 14 bases. Germline V gene sequence: CDR1 SGHTA, CDR2 FQGTGA. The CDR3 runs 14 residues. This CDR3 reads CASSPRGGGYGYTF. The CDR3 DNA follows: TGTGCCAGCAGCCCTCGTGGGGGGGGCTATGGCTACACCTTC.